The rows below give T cell receptor beta chains drawn from one sample of a study of spatial heterogeneity in lung cancer. TCRdb ran MiXCR on the 5' RACE reads and lists one entry per CDR3 protein. This sample has about 94,000 distinct CDR3 sequences; roughly a fifth occur once, and the top ten carry around a fifth. Specimen: PBMCs, collected at follow-up. The receptor source for this set is a male donor with early-stage non-small cell lung cancer. Each CDR3 is given with its conserved first and last residue. A D gene is named only where the DNA matches it firmly. A clone size is listed for some rows: how often the clone was seen (once, few, many), or a class if it is expanded.

d_call: NA
clone_size: many
j_call: TRBJ1-5
v_call: TRBV24-1
cdr3_aa: CATSDAKQGSPFNQPQHF
cdr3_nt: TGTGCCACCAGTGATGCCAAACAGGGCTCCCCTTTCAATCAGCCCCAGCATTTT

d_call: NA
clone_size: few
j_call: TRBJ2-7
v_call: TRBV2
cdr3_aa: CASGKTSYEQYF
cdr3_nt: TGTGCCAGCGGGAAAACCTCCTACGAGCAGTACTTC

d_call: NA
clone_size: many
j_call: TRBJ2-3
v_call: TRBV29-1
cdr3_aa: CSVEDRRGGHTDTQYF
cdr3_nt: TGCAGCGTTGAAGATCGGAGAGGCGGCCACACAGATACGCAGTATTTT

d_call: NA
clone_size: NA
j_call: TRBJ2-7
v_call: TRBV24-1
cdr3_aa: CATSAWGSYEQYF
cdr3_nt: TGTGCCACCAGTGCTTGGGGTTCCTACGAGCAGTACTTC

d_call: TRBD2
clone_size: NA
j_call: TRBJ2-7
v_call: TRBV4-1
cdr3_aa: CASSQDYLAGSSYEQYF
cdr3_nt: TGCGCCAGCAGCCAAGACTATCTAGCGGGAAGCTCCTACGAGCAGTACTTC

d_call: TRBD1
clone_size: many
j_call: TRBJ2-3
v_call: TRBV12-3/TRBV12-4
cdr3_aa: CASSQGARADTQYF
cdr3_nt: TGTGCCAGCAGCCAGGGGGCGCGGGCAGATACGCAGTATTTT

d_call: TRBD2
clone_size: many
j_call: TRBJ2-1
v_call: TRBV6-6
cdr3_aa: CASTSGTRFHEQFF
cdr3_nt: TGTGCCAGCACTAGCGGGACCCGTTTCCATGAGCAGTTCTTC

d_call: TRBD2
clone_size: NA
j_call: TRBJ2-5
v_call: TRBV7-2
cdr3_aa: CASSLVRGGRETQYF
cdr3_nt: TGTGCCAGCAGCTTAGTGCGGGGGGGCCGGGAGACCCAGTACTTC

d_call: TRBD1
clone_size: NA
j_call: TRBJ1-4
v_call: TRBV2
cdr3_aa: CASRRQGPSSNEKLFF
cdr3_nt: TGTGCCAGCAGGAGACAGGGGCCTTCATCTAATGAAAAACTGTTTTTT

d_call: NA
clone_size: NA
j_call: TRBJ1-1
v_call: TRBV12-3/TRBV12-4
cdr3_aa: CASSASLNTEAFF
cdr3_nt: TGTGCCAGCAGTGCTTCGTTGAACACTGAAGCTTTCTTT

d_call: NA
clone_size: many
j_call: TRBJ2-3
v_call: TRBV3-1
cdr3_aa: CASSARPPIKTSTDTQYF
cdr3_nt: TGTGCCAGCAGCGCGAGACCACCGATCAAAACTAGCACAGATACGCAGTATTTT

d_call: TRBD2
clone_size: few
j_call: TRBJ2-2
v_call: TRBV20-1
cdr3_aa: CSARLAGNTGELFF
cdr3_nt: TGCAGTGCGCGACTAGCGGGTAACACCGGGGAGCTGTTTTTT

d_call: NA
clone_size: few
j_call: TRBJ2-3
v_call: TRBV10-3
cdr3_aa: CAISESPTPHTDTQYF
cdr3_nt: TGTGCCATCAGTGAGTCGCCGACTCCTCACACAGATACGCAGTATTTT

d_call: TRBD2
clone_size: NA
j_call: TRBJ2-1
v_call: TRBV2
cdr3_aa: CASSNTYSSGLAGPYNEQFF
cdr3_nt: TGTGCCAGCAGTAACACCTACTCCTCCGGACTAGCGGGGCCCTACAATGAGCAGTTCTTC

d_call: TRBD2
clone_size: few
j_call: TRBJ2-3
v_call: TRBV5-8
cdr3_aa: CASSSGLAIETFGTDTQYF
cdr3_nt: TGTGCCAGCAGCTCGGGACTAGCCATAGAAACCTTCGGCACAGATACGCAGTATTTT

d_call: NA
clone_size: NA
j_call: TRBJ1-6
v_call: TRBV7-2
cdr3_aa: CASSLEQSISPLHF
cdr3_nt: TGTGCCAGCAGCTTAGAACAGAGTATCTCACCCCTCCACTTT

d_call: NA
clone_size: few
j_call: TRBJ2-1
v_call: TRBV19
cdr3_aa: CASSMKRAYNEQFF
cdr3_nt: TGTGCCAGTAGTATGAAGCGGGCCTACAATGAGCAGTTCTTC

d_call: NA
clone_size: NA
j_call: TRBJ2-1
v_call: TRBV20-1
cdr3_aa: CSASSDSRYNEQFF
cdr3_nt: TGCAGTGCTAGTAGCGACAGCCGGTACAATGAGCAGTTCTTC

d_call: NA
clone_size: NA
j_call: TRBJ2-5
v_call: TRBV9
cdr3_aa: CASSVAPRSGVQETQYF
cdr3_nt: TGTGCCAGCAGCGTAGCCCCCCGTAGCGGAGTCCAAGAGACCCAGTACTTC

d_call: NA
clone_size: few
j_call: TRBJ2-5
v_call: TRBV7-8
cdr3_aa: CASSFRLVGTQYF
cdr3_nt: TGTGCCAGCAGCTTTCGTTTGGTAGGGACCCAGTACTTC

d_call: NA
clone_size: NA
j_call: TRBJ1-1
v_call: TRBV20-1
cdr3_aa: CSARDRAAPNTEAFF
cdr3_nt: TGCAGTGCTAGAGATAGGGCAGCTCCGAACACTGAAGCTTTCTTT

d_call: TRBD2
clone_size: NA
j_call: TRBJ2-3
v_call: TRBV7-3
cdr3_aa: CASSPGTSGMTVTQYF
cdr3_nt: TGTGCCAGCAGCCCCGGGACTAGCGGAATGACAGTTACGCAGTATTTT

d_call: NA
clone_size: few
j_call: TRBJ2-1
v_call: TRBV5-1
cdr3_aa: CASSLIASTNNEQFF
cdr3_nt: TGCGCCAGCAGCTTGATTGCAAGTACTAACAATGAGCAGTTCTTC

d_call: NA
clone_size: NA
j_call: TRBJ2-3
v_call: TRBV10-3
cdr3_aa: CAISDPTSSRADTQYF
cdr3_nt: TGTGCCATCAGTGACCCGACTAGTAGTAGGGCAGATACGCAGTATTTT

d_call: NA
clone_size: NA
j_call: TRBJ1-1
v_call: TRBV30
cdr3_aa: CAWSVSIGTEAFF
cdr3_nt: TGTGCCTGGAGTGTCAGTATAGGGACTGAAGCTTTCTTT

d_call: NA
clone_size: many
j_call: TRBJ2-1
v_call: TRBV10-3
cdr3_aa: CAISARNEQFF
cdr3_nt: TGTGCCATCAGTGCCCGCAATGAGCAGTTCTTC

d_call: NA
clone_size: NA
j_call: TRBJ2-6
v_call: TRBV3-1
cdr3_aa: CASSHRGSGANVLTF
cdr3_nt: TGTGCCAGCAGCCATAGGGGGTCCGGGGCCAACGTCCTGACTTTC

d_call: NA
clone_size: many
j_call: TRBJ1-4
v_call: TRBV18
cdr3_aa: CASSSTGQEKLFF
cdr3_nt: TGTGCCAGCTCATCCACGGGTCAGGAAAAACTGTTTTTT